What follows describes a single T cell receptor (beta chain). In the authors' workflow: Reference gene primers were amplified, and this amplification served to estimate nucleated cell counts. Using immunoSEQ multiplex PCR, the repertoire was profiled, and TCRdb retains in-frame clones only, with some absent. Clone size and the V and J calls come from that table; the DNA yielded D and trimming. This table holds tens of thousands of clones, over 80% found once. Enrolment of Seattle patients took place during active infection, and they were followed longitudinally. This record belongs to a study of blood T cell repertoires in COVID-19. Study background: The study drew acute and convalescent COVID-19 samples from the United States, Italy and Spain. Nucleic acid was either cDNA or gDNA, and it came from T cells, B-cell-depleted T cells, or PBMCs.

Sequences were obtained from peripheral blood. The clonotype comes from a man between 25 and 39 years old with COVID-19, enrolled during active disease.

CDR3 bases: TGTGCCAGCAGTGAAGGTCAACACCTGAACACTGAAGCTTTCTTT. This codes for CASSEGQHLNTEAFF. The chain couples TRBV6-1 to TRBJ1-1; D not certain. The germline V and J ends were trimmed by 1 base and 0 bases, with 9 bases remaining between them. The CDR3 consists of 15 residues. CDR1 and CDR2 (germline): MNHNS, SASEGT.